Listed below are T cell receptor beta chains from one sample, sequenced in a study of T cell responses to AZD1222 COVID-19 vaccine. TCRdb's table, derived via immunoSEQ multiplex PCR, lists solely in-frame clones and lacks some. In the table there are about 82,000 clones, more than 80% of which are singletons. Sample: peripheral blood, taken on day 0 of AZD1222 vaccination. These receptors came from an adult in good health. Both conserved end residues are part of each CDR3. A D gene is named only where the DNA matches it firmly. The size field is filled for only some rows; it gives once, few, many or a size class.

clone size: .
J gene: TRBJ1-2
V gene: TRBV15
D gene: TRBD1
CDR3 protein: CATSVTGWSGYTF
CDR3 DNA: TGTGCCACCAGCGTGACAGGGTGGTCTGGCTACACCTTC

clone size: .
J gene: TRBJ1-1
V gene: TRBV29-1
D gene: TRBD1
CDR3 protein: CSVDRGRAEAFF
CDR3 DNA: TGCAGCGTAGACAGGGGGCGCGCTGAAGCTTTCTTT

clone size: .
J gene: TRBJ2-3
V gene: TRBV19
D gene: TRBD2
CDR3 protein: CASSIASGGLTDTQYF
CDR3 DNA: TGTGCCAGTAGTATAGCTAGCGGGGGTCTCACAGATACGCAGTATTTT

clone size: .
J gene: TRBJ1-2
V gene: TRBV5-1
D gene: TRBD1
CDR3 protein: CASSSSTGGEDGYTF
CDR3 DNA: TGCGCCAGCAGCAGCTCAACAGGGGGCGAGGATGGCTACACCTTC

clone size: .
J gene: TRBJ1-5
V gene: TRBV4-3
D gene: .
CDR3 protein: CASSQDQGSNQPQHF
CDR3 DNA: TGCGCCAGCAGCCAAGATCAGGGTAGCAATCAGCCCCAGCATTTT

clone size: many
J gene: TRBJ2-7
V gene: TRBV28
D gene: .
CDR3 protein: CASSSPQGGNSYEQYF
CDR3 DNA: TGTGCCAGCAGTTCCCCCCAGGGGGGGAACTCCTACGAGCAGTACTTC

clone size: .
J gene: TRBJ1-1
V gene: TRBV11-2
D gene: .
CDR3 protein: CASSFELEGEAFF
CDR3 DNA: TGTGCCAGCAGCTTTGAGTTAGAAGGTGAAGCTTTCTTT

clone size: .
J gene: TRBJ1-1
V gene: TRBV3-1/TRBV3-2
D gene: .
CDR3 protein: CASSQGTTVNTEAFF
CDR3 DNA: TGTGCCAGCAGCCAAGGGACGACTGTGAACACTGAAGCTTTCTTT

clone size: .
J gene: TRBJ2-5
V gene: TRBV5-1
D gene: TRBD2
CDR3 protein: CASSLGRGSHQETQYF
CDR3 DNA: TGCGCCAGCAGCTTGGGGCGGGGGAGCCACCAAGAGACCCAGTACTTC

clone size: .
J gene: TRBJ1-1
V gene: TRBV5-1
D gene: .
CDR3 protein: CASSLAWGSGAFF
CDR3 DNA: TGCGCCAGCAGCTTGGCCTGGGGTTCGGGAGCTTTCTTT

clone size: once
J gene: TRBJ1-6
V gene: TRBV5-4
D gene: .
CDR3 protein: CATRGPYNSPLHF
CDR3 DNA: TGTGCCACCAGGGGCCCCTATAATTCACCCCTCCACTTT

clone size: .
J gene: TRBJ2-3
V gene: TRBV5-1
D gene: TRBD2
CDR3 protein: CASRRLAGTDTQYF
CDR3 DNA: TGCGCCAGCAGGAGGCTAGCGGGCACAGATACGCAGTATTTT

clone size: once
J gene: TRBJ2-1
V gene: TRBV7-9
D gene: .
CDR3 protein: CASHIYNEQFF
CDR3 DNA: TGTGCCAGCCACATTTACAATGAGCAGTTCTTC

clone size: .
J gene: TRBJ2-2
V gene: TRBV6-5
D gene: TRBD1
CDR3 protein: CASSYGQARTGELFF
CDR3 DNA: TGTGCCAGCAGTTACGGACAGGCGAGGACCGGGGAGCTGTTTTTT

clone size: .
J gene: TRBJ1-3
V gene: TRBV7-2
D gene: .
CDR3 protein: CASSSPLGGSGNTIYF
CDR3 DNA: TGTGCCAGCAGCTCCCCTTTGGGGGGTTCTGGAAACACCATATATTTT

clone size: .
J gene: TRBJ1-1
V gene: TRBV5-1
D gene: TRBD1
CDR3 protein: CASSFTGTGGRTEAFF
CDR3 DNA: TGCGCCAGCAGCTTTACCGGGACAGGGGGTAGGACTGAAGCTTTCTTT

clone size: .
J gene: TRBJ1-1
V gene: TRBV28
D gene: .
CDR3 protein: CASSVRGRMNTEAFF
CDR3 DNA: TGTGCCAGCAGTGTGCGGGGGAGGATGAACACTGAAGCTTTCTTT

clone size: .
J gene: TRBJ2-5
V gene: TRBV7-6
D gene: .
CDR3 protein: CASSSLGGAQETQYF
CDR3 DNA: TGTGCCAGCAGCTCTTTGGGGGGGGCACAAGAGACCCAGTACTTC

clone size: .
J gene: TRBJ1-5
V gene: TRBV19
D gene: TRBD1
CDR3 protein: CASSISGGWYQPQHF
CDR3 DNA: TGTGCCAGTAGTATATCAGGGGGATGGTACCAGCCCCAGCATTTT

clone size: .
J gene: TRBJ1-2
V gene: TRBV12-3/TRBV12-4
D gene: TRBD1
CDR3 protein: CASSEDRSYGYTF
CDR3 DNA: TGTGCCAGCAGTGAGGACAGGTCCTATGGCTACACCTTC

clone size: once
J gene: TRBJ1-5
V gene: TRBV10-3
D gene: TRBD1
CDR3 protein: CAISEGQVDNQPQHF
CDR3 DNA: TGTGCCATCAGTGAGGGACAGGTGGACAATCAGCCCCAGCATTTT

clone size: .
J gene: TRBJ2-3
V gene: TRBV3-1/TRBV3-2
D gene: .
CDR3 protein: CASSQEFGAREDTQYF
CDR3 DNA: TGTGCCAGCAGCCAAGAGTTCGGGGCCAGGGAAGATACGCAGTATTTT

clone size: .
J gene: TRBJ1-6
V gene: TRBV28
D gene: .
CDR3 protein: CASSFSGGVSSSPLHF
CDR3 DNA: TGTGCCAGCAGTTTTTCGGGGGGGGTTTCCAGTTCACCCCTCCACTTT

clone size: few
J gene: TRBJ2-1
V gene: TRBV4-2
D gene: TRBD2
CDR3 protein: CASSRNLAGGYEQFF
CDR3 DNA: TGTGCCAGCAGCAGGAATCTAGCGGGGGGTTATGAGCAGTTCTTC

clone size: .
J gene: TRBJ1-4
V gene: TRBV30
D gene: .
CDR3 protein: CAWSASKGTGEKLFF
CDR3 DNA: TGTGCCTGGAGCGCCTCAAAGGGTACGGGAGAAAAACTGTTTTTT

clone size: .
J gene: TRBJ1-2
V gene: TRBV7-2
D gene: .
CDR3 protein: CASSLGLDNYGYTF
CDR3 DNA: TGTGCCAGCAGCTTAGGTCTGGACAACTATGGCTACACCTTC

clone size: .
J gene: TRBJ1-3
V gene: TRBV6-5
D gene: .
CDR3 protein: CASSYSSATLGNTIYF
CDR3 DNA: TGTGCCAGCAGTTACTCCTCGGCTACCCTCGGAAACACCATATATTTT

clone size: .
J gene: TRBJ2-5
V gene: TRBV7-2
D gene: .
CDR3 protein: CASSLSQTGTQYF
CDR3 DNA: TGTGCCAGCAGCTTATCTCAAACCGGGACCCAGTACTTC

clone size: few
J gene: TRBJ2-1
V gene: TRBV7-9
D gene: .
CDR3 protein: CASSSAQFF
CDR3 DNA: TGTGCCAGCAGCTCCGCGCAGTTCTTC

clone size: .
J gene: TRBJ1-3
V gene: TRBV28
D gene: TRBD1
CDR3 protein: CASSQNYRGTASGNTIYF
CDR3 DNA: TGTGCCAGCAGCCAGAATTACCGAGGGACAGCGTCTGGAAACACCATATATTTT